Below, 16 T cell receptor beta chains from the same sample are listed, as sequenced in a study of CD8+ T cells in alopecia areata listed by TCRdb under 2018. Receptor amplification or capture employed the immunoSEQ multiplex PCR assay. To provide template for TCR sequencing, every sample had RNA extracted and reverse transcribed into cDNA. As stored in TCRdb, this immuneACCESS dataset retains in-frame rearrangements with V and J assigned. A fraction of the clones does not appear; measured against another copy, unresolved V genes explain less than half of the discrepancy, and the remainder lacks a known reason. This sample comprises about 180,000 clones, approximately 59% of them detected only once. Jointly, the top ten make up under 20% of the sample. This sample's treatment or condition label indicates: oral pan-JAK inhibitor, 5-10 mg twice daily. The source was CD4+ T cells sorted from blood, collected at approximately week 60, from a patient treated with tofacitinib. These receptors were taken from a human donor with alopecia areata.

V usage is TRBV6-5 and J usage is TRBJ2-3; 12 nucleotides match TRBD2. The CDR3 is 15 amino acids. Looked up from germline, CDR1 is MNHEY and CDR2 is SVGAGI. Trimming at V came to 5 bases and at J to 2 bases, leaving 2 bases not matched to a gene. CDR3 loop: CASSGTSGFTDTQYF. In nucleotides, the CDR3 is TGTGCCAGCAGTGGGACTAGCGGGTTCACAGATACGCAGTATTTT.

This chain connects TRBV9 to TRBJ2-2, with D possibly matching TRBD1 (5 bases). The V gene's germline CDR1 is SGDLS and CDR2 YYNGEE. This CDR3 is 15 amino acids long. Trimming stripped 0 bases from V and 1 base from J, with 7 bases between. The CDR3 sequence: CASSVGTQNTGELFF. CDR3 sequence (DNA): TGTGCCAGCAGCGTAGGGACACAGAACACCGGGGAGCTGTTTTTT.

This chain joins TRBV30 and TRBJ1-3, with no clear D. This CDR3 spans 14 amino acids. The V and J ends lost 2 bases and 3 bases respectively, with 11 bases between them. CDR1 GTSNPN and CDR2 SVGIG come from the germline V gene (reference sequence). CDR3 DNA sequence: TGTGCCTGGAGTTTCTGGGGAGGTGGAAACACCATATATTTT. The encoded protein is CAWSFWGGGNTIYF. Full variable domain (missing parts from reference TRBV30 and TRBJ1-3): SQTIHQWPATLVQPVGSPLSLECTVEGTSNPNLYWYRQAAGRGLQLLFYSVGIGQISSEVPQNLSASRPQDRQFILSSKKLLLSDSGFYLCAWSFWGGGNTIYFGEGSWLTVV.

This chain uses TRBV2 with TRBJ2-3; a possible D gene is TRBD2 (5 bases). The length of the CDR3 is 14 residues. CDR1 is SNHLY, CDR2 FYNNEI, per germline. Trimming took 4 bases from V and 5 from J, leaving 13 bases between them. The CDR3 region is CASSGVAFGDTQYF. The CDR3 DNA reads TGTGCCAGCAGTGGGGTAGCGTTCGGAGATACGCAGTATTTT.

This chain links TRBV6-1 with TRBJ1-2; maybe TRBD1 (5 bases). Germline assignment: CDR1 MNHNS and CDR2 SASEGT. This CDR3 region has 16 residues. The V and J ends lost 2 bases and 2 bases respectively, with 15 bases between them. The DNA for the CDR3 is TGTGCCAGCAGTGAAACCTATGACAGACTGAACTATGGCTACACCTTC. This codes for CASSETYDRLNYGYTF.

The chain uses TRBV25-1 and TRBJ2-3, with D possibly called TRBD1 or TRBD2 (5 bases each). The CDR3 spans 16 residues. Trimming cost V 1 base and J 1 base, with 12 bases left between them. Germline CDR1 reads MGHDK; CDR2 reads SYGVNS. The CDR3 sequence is CASSELRGVGTDTQYF. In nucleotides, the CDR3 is TGTGCCAGCAGTGAATTAAGAGGGGTCGGCACAGATACGCAGTATTTT.

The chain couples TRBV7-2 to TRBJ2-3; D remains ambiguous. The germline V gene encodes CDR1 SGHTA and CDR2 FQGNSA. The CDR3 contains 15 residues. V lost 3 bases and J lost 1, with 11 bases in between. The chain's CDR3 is CASSFMFQRTDTQYF. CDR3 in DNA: TGTGCCAGCAGCTTTATGTTCCAGCGCACAGATACGCAGTATTTT.

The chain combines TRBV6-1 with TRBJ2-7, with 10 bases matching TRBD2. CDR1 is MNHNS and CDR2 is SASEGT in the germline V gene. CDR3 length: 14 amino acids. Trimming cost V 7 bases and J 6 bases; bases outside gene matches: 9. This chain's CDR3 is CASNPTSGVSEQYF. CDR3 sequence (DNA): TGTGCCAGCAACCCAACTAGCGGGGTTTCCGAGCAGTACTTC.

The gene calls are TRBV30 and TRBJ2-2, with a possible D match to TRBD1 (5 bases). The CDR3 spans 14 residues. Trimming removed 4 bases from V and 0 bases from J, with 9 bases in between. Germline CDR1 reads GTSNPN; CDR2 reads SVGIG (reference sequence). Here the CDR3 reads CAWNQGSNTGELFF. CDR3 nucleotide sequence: TGTGCCTGGAATCAGGGTTCGAACACCGGGGAGCTGTTTTTT.

The CDR3 loop is CASSRSRGPSGANVLTF. CDR3 in DNA: TGCGCCAGCAGCCGCAGCAGAGGGCCTTCTGGGGCCAACGTCCTGACTTTC. The rearrangement joins TRBV5-1 to TRBJ2-6, with D possibly matching TRBD2 (5 bases). V lost 4 bases to trimming and J lost 1 base, with 15 bases between them. There are 17 residues in the CDR3. The germline CDR1 and CDR2 sequences are SGHRS and YFSETQ.

The CDR3 reads CAWDRPNTEAFF. The CDR3 coding sequence is TGTGCCTGGGACAGACCGAACACTGAAGCTTTCTTT. The rearrangement links TRBV30 to TRBJ1-1; TRBD1 is a possible D gene (5 bases). Between the trimmed V and J ends, which lost 5 bases and 1 base, there was a span of 8 bases. The CDR3 loop spans 12 amino acids. In germline, CDR1 is GTSNPN, CDR2 SVGIG (reference sequence).

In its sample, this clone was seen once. This CDR3 reads CASSRDGNTGELFF. In DNA form, the CDR3 reads TGTGCCAGCAGCCGGGACGGGAACACCGGGGAGCTGTTTTTT. The chain recombines TRBV14 with TRBJ2-2, with D perhaps given as TRBD1 or TRBD2 (5 bases each). The CDR3 consists of 14 residues. The V end was cut by 4 bases, the J end by 1 base, with 7 bases between. Germline values: CDR1 SGHDN, CDR2 FVKESK.

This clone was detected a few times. The CDR3 sequence is CSVRQAANTGELFF. DNA of the CDR3: TGCAGCGTCAGACAGGCCGCGAACACCGGGGAGCTGTTTTTT. The chain has TRBV29-1 and TRBJ2-2; D perhaps matches TRBD1 (6 bases). The CDR3 is 14 amino acids. CDR1 SQVTM and CDR2 ANQGSEA come from the germline V gene. V was pared by 6 bases and J by 0 bases, with 11 bases between.

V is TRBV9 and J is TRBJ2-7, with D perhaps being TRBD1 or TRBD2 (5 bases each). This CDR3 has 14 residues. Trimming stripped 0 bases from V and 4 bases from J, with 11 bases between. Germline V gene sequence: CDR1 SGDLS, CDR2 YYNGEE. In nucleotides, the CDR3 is TGTGCCAGCAGCGTAGGGGGGTCGTATTACGAGCAGTACTTC. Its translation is CASSVGGSYYEQYF.

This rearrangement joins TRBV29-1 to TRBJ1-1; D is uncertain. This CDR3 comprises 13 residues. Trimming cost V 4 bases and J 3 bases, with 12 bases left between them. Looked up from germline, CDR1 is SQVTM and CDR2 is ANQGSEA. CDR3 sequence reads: CSVVRVRDTEAFF. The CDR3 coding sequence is TGCAGCGTTGTGCGCGTACGTGACACTGAAGCTTTCTTT.

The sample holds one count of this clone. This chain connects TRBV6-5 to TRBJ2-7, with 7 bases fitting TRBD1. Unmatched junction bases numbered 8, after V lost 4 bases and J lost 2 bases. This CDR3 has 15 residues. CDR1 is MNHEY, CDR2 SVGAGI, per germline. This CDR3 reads CASSLRGQAAYEQYF. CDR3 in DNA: TGTGCCAGCAGTTTACGCGGACAGGCCGCCTACGAGCAGTACTTC.